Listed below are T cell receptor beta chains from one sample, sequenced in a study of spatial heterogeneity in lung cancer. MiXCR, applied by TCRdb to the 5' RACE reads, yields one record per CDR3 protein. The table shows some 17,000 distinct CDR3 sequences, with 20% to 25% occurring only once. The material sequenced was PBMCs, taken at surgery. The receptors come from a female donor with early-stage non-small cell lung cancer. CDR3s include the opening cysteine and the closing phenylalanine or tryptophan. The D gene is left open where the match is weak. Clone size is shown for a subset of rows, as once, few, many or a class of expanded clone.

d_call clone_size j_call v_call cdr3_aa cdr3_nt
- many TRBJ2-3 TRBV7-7 CASSFSGTDTQYF TGTGCTAGCAGCTTTTCGGGCACAGATACGCAGTATTTT
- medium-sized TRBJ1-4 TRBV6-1 CASSGSPREKLFF TGTGCCAGCAGTGGATCCCCAAGGGAAAAACTGTTTTTT
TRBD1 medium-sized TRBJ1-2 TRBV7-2 CASSPKRTGGALYGYTF TGTGCCAGCAGCCCGAAGCGGACAGGGGGCGCGCTCTACGGCTACACCTTC
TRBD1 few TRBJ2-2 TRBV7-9 CASSHRQGSNTGELFF TGTGCCAGCAGCCACCGACAGGGGTCGAACACCGGGGAGCTGTTTTTT
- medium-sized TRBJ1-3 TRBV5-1 CASSSGTAGNTIYF TGCGCCAGCAGCTCCGGGACGGCTGGAAACACCATATATTTT
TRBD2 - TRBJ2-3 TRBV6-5 CASIPSGRSWFSTDTQYF TGTGCCAGCATCCCCAGCGGGAGGTCTTGGTTTAGCACAGATACGCAGTATTTT
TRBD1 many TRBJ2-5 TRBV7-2 CASSLPGGEEIQYF TGTGCCAGCAGCCTACCAGGGGGCGAAGAGATCCAGTACTTC
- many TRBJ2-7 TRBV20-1 CSASSLHYEQYF TGCAGTGCTAGTAGCCTTCACTACGAGCAGTACTTC
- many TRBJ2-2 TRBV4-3 CASSQGRRDTGELFF TGCGCCAGCAGCCAAGGGCGGAGGGACACCGGGGAGCTGTTTTTT
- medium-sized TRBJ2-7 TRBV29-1 CSVSGGSSYEQYF TGCAGCGTGTCGGGGGGCTCCTCCTACGAGCAGTACTTC
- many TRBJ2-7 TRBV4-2 CASNLDEGLTYEQYF TGTGCCAGCAACCTGGATGAGGGACTGACCTACGAGCAGTACTTC
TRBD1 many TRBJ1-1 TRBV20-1 CSARDRDRGYLTEAFF TGCAGTGCTAGAGATAGGGACAGGGGGTATCTTACTGAAGCTTTCTTT
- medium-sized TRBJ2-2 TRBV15 CATSRDGSNTGELFF TGTGCCACCAGCAGAGATGGGAGTAACACCGGGGAGCTGTTTTTT
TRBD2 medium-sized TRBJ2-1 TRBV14 CASSQEGLAGGLNEQFF TGTGCCAGCAGCCAAGAGGGTCTAGCGGGAGGGCTCAATGAGCAGTTCTTC
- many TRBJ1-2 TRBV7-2 CASSLANNGYTF TGTGCCAGCAGCTTGGCCAATAATGGCTACACCTTC
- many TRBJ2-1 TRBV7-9 CASSLTPVGDRFF TGTGCCAGCAGCTTAACCCCTGTGGGAGATCGGTTCTTC
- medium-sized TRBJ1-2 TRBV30 CAWSVQTVDGYTF TGTGCCTGGAGTGTACAGACGGTAGATGGCTACACCTTC
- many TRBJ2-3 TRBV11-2 CASSPSGGVWGTQYF TGTGCCAGCAGCCCGTCTGGCGGGGTGTGGGGTACGCAGTATTTT
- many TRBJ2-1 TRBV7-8 CASSPPKSLYNEQFF TGTGCCAGCAGCCCACCCAAGAGTCTCTACAATGAGCAGTTCTTC
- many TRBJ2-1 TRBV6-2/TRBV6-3 CASSPAWSSYNEQFF TGTGCCAGCAGCCCCGCGTGGTCCTCCTACAATGAGCAGTTCTTC
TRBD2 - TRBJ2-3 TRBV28 CASSSPFSLAGDTDTQYF TGTGCCAGCAGTTCCCCCTTCTCTCTAGCGGGAGACACAGATACGCAGTATTTT
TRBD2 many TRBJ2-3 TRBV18 CTTTSGIDTQYF TGTACCACCACTAGCGGGATAGATACGCAGTATTTT